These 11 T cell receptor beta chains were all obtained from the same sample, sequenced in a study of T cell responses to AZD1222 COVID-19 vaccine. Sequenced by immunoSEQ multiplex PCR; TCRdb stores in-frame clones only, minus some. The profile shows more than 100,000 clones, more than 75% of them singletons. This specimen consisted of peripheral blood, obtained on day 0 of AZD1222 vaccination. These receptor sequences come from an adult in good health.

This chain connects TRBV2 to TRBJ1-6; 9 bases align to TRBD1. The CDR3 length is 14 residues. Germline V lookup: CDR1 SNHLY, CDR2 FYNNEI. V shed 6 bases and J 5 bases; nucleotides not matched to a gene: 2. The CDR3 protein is CASSWDRDNSPLHF. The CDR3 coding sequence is TGTGCCAGCAGCTGGGACAGGGATAATTCACCCCTCCACTTT. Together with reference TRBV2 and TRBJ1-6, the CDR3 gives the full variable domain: EPEVTQTPSHQVTQMGQEVILRCVPISNHLYFYWYRQILGQKVEFLVSFYNNEISEKSEIFDDQFSVERPDGSNFTLKIRSTKLEDSAMYFCASSWDRDNSPLHFGNGTRLTVT.

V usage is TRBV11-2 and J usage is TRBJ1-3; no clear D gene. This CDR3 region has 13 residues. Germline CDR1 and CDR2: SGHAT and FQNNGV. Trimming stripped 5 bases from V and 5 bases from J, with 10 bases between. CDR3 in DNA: TGTGCCAGCAGCCTTGACCCCCGAAACACCATATATTTT. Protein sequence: CASSLDPRNTIYF.

The CDR3 nucleotides read TGTGCCAGCTCACCAGCAGGGAGGGAATCACCCCTCCACTTT. As protein: CASSPAGRESPLHF. This sequence joins TRBV18 and TRBJ1-6; D is possibly TRBD1 (5 bases). The CDR3 runs 14 residues. Germline lookup yields CDR1 KGHSH and CDR2 LQKENI. V shed 2 bases and J shed 10 bases, with 12 bases lying between them.

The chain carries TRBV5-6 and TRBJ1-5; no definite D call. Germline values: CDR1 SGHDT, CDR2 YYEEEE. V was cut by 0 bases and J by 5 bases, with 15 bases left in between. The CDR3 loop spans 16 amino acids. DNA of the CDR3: TGTGCCAGCAGCTTGGGGTTGGAGGGTGGGTATCAGCCCCAGCATTTT. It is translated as CASSLGLEGGYQPQHF. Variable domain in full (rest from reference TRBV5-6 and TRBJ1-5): DAGVTQSPTHLIKTRGQQVTLRCSPKSGHDTVSWYQQALGQGPQFIFQYYEEEERQRGNFPDRFSGHQFPNYSSELNVNALLLGDSALYLCASSLGLEGGYQPQHFGDGTRLSIL.

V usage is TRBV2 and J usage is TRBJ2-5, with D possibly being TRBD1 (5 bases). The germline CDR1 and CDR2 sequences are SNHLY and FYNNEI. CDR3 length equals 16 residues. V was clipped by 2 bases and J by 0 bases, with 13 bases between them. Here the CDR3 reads CASSEWGTSNQETQYF. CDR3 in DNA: TGTGCCAGCAGTGAATGGGGCACGAGTAACCAAGAGACCCAGTACTTC.

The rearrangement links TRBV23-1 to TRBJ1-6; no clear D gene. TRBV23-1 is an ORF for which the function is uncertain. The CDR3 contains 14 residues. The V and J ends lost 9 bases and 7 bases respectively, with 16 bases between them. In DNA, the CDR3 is TGCGCCAGGGGTCGGGCAGGAAGGAATTCACCCCTCCACTTT. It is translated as CARGRAGRNSPLHF.

The CDR3 nucleotides read TGCGCCAGCAGCCAATTGGCTGTGGGACAGGATAAAAGCTACACCTTC. The encoded protein is CASSQLAVGQDKSYTF. The V call is TRBV4-1, the J call TRBJ1-2; 8 bases are shared with TRBD1. This CDR3 has 16 residues. The V segment lost 2 bases and the J segment 9 bases; nucleotides outside the gene matches: 14. Looked up from germline, CDR1 is MGHRA and CDR2 is YSYEKL.

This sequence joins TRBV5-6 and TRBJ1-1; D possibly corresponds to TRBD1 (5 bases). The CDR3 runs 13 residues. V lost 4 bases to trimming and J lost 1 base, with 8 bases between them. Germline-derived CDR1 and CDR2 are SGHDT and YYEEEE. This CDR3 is CASSTRENTEAFF. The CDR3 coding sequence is TGTGCCAGCAGCACCAGGGAGAACACTGAAGCTTTCTTT.

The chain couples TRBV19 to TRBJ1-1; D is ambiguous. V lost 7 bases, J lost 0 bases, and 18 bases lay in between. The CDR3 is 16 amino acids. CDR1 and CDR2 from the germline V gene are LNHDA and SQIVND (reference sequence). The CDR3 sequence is CASTPRTSGMNTEAFF. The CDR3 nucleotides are TGTGCCAGTACCCCGAGGACCTCCGGTATGAACACTGAAGCTTTCTTT.

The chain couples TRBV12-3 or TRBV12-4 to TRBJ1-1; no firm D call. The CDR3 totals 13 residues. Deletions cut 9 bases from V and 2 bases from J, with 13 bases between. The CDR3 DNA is TGTGCCAGTACCCTGTGGCAAAACACTGAAGCTTTCTTT. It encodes CASTLWQNTEAFF.

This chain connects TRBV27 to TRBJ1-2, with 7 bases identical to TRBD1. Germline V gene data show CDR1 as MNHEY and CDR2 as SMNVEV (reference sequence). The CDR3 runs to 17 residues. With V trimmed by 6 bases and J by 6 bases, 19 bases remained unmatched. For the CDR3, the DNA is TGTGCCAGCAGCCCGAGGGCCAGGGGGATGAGGTTGGATGGCTACACCTTC. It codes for CASSPRARGMRLDGYTF.